The entry that follows covers one T cell receptor (beta chain) sequence. Its antigen is still unknown. No much larger clone exists at a distance of one base, and base qualities are not known. V trim: 6 bases; J trim: 4 bases; unmatched bases: 9. The CDR3 starts with the cysteine, ends with the phenylalanine, and has 15 residues. The retained sequence is limited to the CDR3, 45 bases, with the frame set at the first base. Looking up the germline V gene (reference sequence) yields CDR1 LNHNV and CDR2 YYDKDF. TCR CDR3 regions were amplified from genomic DNA by multiplex PCR using the deep immunoSEQ assay. Genomic DNA extracted from each cell subset was distributed evenly over all wells of several immunoSEQ 96-well plates, and each plate served as one replicate. For sorted subsets, around 200 ng genomic DNA, equal to about 30,000 T cell genomes, was loaded into each replicate PCR. Purified libraries were measured with a Qubit 3.0 fluorometer, size-checked on a Bioanalyzer 2100, and measured again with the KAPA Library Quantification kit. A separate single-read 150-cycle Illumina NextSeq 550 flow cell was used to sequence each immunoSEQ 96-well plate. For the original study's pipeline: Because the immunoSEQ output held only junctional sequences and lacked quality scores, the filtering could not match the filtering applied to full-length reads. Sequences were annotated with PyIR, a Python wrapper for IgBLAST v1.9, using IMGT germline references to assign V/J genes and CDR3. Any read was removed if the V/J assignment was weak (E-value above 1e-6), the CDR3 was missing, or the read contained stop codons, out-of-frame junctions, or ambiguous translated residues. V3J clonotypes were defined as sequences sharing the same inferred V gene, J gene, and CDR3 amino acid sequence. Percentage overlap between repertoires was computed as shared unique clonotypes divided by the size of the smaller repertoire. Richness of each repertoire was evaluated using RTK rarefaction, the Chao1 estimator, and Recon v2.1 estimates of unobserved clonotypes. OLGA was used to compute generation probabilities for all TCRbeta clonotypes that the gDNA method yielded from a few donors. TCRdb holds this immuneACCESS table with in-frame rearrangements only. Some clones are missing; in checked studies, unresolved V genes explain under half, and the rest has no known cause. The D gene and trimming were derived from the DNA, and the V and J assignments and clone size from that table. The sample records 2 million to 2.5 million clones, about 95% of which are singletons. Jointly, the top ten make up approximately 1.2% of the sample.

The data originate from a study of shared clonotypes between healthy human individuals (dated by TCRdb to about 2020). General notes on the study: The cohort included a few men and a couple of women between 18 and 49 years of age. To increase sequencing depth and limit assay-specific biases, TCR repertoire library preparation and sequencing were carried out by different laboratories using diverse techniques. For each donor, CD4 naive and CD4 memory were each run on three plates, CD8 naive on two plates, and CD8 memory on one plate. Per donor, leukapheresis produced somewhere between about 0.8 and 9 billion PBMCs. To estimate repertoire size and how much clonotype sharing occurs between individuals, the study deeply sequenced the blood TCR repertoires of roughly 5 healthy adults.

CD8 naive samples were CD45RO-negative cells positively selected for CCR7, giving a CD45RA+CCR7+ population that excluded TemRA cells. The donors were healthy, HIV-negative adults with no recently reported acute infections or vaccinations. Every donor was a Caucasian adult living in Nashville, Tennessee, USA. Blood was collected by leukapheresis, and PBMCs were isolated by Ficoll-Histopaque density gradient centrifugation and then cryopreserved in liquid nitrogen vapor phase. Purity and quantity of every magnetically sorted T cell population were checked by analytical flow cytometry. From each sorted fraction, genomic DNA was isolated and quantified by UV absorbance on a Nanodrop 2000c. What the research found in general, with its limitations: Clonotypes shared by all four sorted-subset donors showed higher generation probabilities than non-shared clonotypes. Because the study included a small number of donors, the genetic and exposure-history diversity represented was limited. Even with the large sequencing depth, rarefaction of the sorted-subset datasets indicated that sequencing was incomplete. Pairwise subsampling led to the expectation that sequencing depth would affect the degree of clonotype sharing among donors. Estimated clonotype richness was generally larger for naive than for memory subsets. About 4.5% of naive CD4, 3.5% of naive CD8, approximately 2% of memory CD4, and less than 0.45% of memory CD8 clonotypes were shared across several donors. Sampling was restricted to blood, and TCR repertoires in tissue are likely to differ from TCR repertoires in blood.

This chain joins TRBV15 to TRBJ2-7; 10 nucleotides in the junction match TRBD1. The TCR originated in a man aged 18 to 29 in good health. The sequenced sample consisted of naive CD8+ T cells sorted from blood. The cell subset or site label here, explained by the study, means: CD45RA+CCR7+. The encoded CDR3 is CATRERGTGAYEQYF. Read as DNA, the sequence is TGTGCCACCAGGGAGCGCGGGACAGGGGCTTACGAGCAGTACTTC.